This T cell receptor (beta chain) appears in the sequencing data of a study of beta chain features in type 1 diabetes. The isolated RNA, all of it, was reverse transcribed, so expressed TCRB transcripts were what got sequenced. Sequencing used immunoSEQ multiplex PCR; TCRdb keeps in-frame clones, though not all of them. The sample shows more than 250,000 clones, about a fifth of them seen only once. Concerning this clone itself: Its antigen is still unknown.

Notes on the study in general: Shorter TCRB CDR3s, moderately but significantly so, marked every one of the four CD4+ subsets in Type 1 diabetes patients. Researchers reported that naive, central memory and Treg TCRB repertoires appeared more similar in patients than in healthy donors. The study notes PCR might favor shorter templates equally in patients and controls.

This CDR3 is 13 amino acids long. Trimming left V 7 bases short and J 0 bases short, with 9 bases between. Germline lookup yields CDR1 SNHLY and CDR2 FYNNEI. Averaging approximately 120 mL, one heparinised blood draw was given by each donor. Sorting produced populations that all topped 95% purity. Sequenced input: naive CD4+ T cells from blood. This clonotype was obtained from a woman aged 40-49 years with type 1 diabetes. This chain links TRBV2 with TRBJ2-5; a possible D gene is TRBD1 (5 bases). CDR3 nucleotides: TGTGCCAGCACATCAGGGTACCAAGAGACCCAGTACTTC. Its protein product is CASTSGYQETQYF.